This T cell receptor beta chain was profiled in a study of blood T cell repertoires in COVID-19. Produced via immunoSEQ multiplex PCR; TCRdb's table is partial and in-frame only. The data contain about 43,000 clones, 82% of them seen just once; the ten biggest clones take up roughly a quarter. Germline values: CDR1 ENHRY, CDR2 SYGVKD. The CDR3 loop spans 14 amino acids. The V and J ends lost 6 bases and 1 base, in that order; junction bases with no gene match: 2. Sequenced sample: peripheral blood. The origin of this receptor is a woman aged 55-69 years with acute or convalescent COVID-19. The chain recombines TRBV10-3 with TRBJ2-2; 7 nucleotides match TRBD2. This CDR3 reads CAIRGGGNTGELFF. CDR3 nucleotides: TGTGCCATCAGGGGCGGGGGGAACACCGGGGAGCTGTTTTTT.